These 15 T cell receptor beta chains share one sample of origin, sequenced in a study of T cell responses to AZD1222 COVID-19 vaccine. This table comes from immunoSEQ multiplex PCR, and its TCRdb copy is limited to in-frame clones, with some not included. The data contain approximately 190,000 clones, 80% to 95% of them singletons. Material: peripheral blood, obtained 28 days after the second AZD1222 dose. The receptors were sampled from an adult who received the AZD1222 COVID-19 vaccine.

The chain recombines TRBV2 with TRBJ1-1, with 12 nucleotides matching TRBD1. The CDR3 has 15 amino acids. V was clipped by 5 bases and J by 5 bases; unmatched bases: 6. CDR1 SNHLY and CDR2 FYNNEI come from the germline V gene. CDR3 loop: CASSYRDRGRTEAFF. Here the CDR3 DNA reads TGTGCCAGCAGTTACCGGGACAGGGGGCGGACTGAAGCTTTCTTT.

V is TRBV27 and J is TRBJ2-1, with 7 bases matching TRBD2. Trimming removed 4 bases from V and 10 bases from J; junction bases left unmatched: 13. This CDR3 has 15 amino acids. CDR1 and CDR2 (germline): MNHEY, SMNVEV (reference sequence). CDR3 protein: CASSSTSRYTVEQFF. In DNA, the CDR3 is TGTGCCAGCAGTTCGACTAGCAGATACACAGTCGAGCAGTTCTTC.

The chain links TRBV6-5 to TRBJ1-4, with D possibly TRBD1 on 6 matching bases. Germline values: CDR1 MNHEY, CDR2 SVGAGI. This CDR3 comprises 15 residues. V was pared by 2 bases and J by 3 bases, with 10 bases between. DNA for the CDR3: TGTGCCAGCAGTTACCAACAGGGCCCTAATGAAAAACTGTTTTTT. It is translated as CASSYQQGPNEKLFF.

As DNA, the CDR3 is TGTGCCAGCAGGAGGGACAGGGTCCCTCAGCCCCAGCATTTT. Protein product: CASRRDRVPQPQHF. The rearrangement joins TRBV2 to TRBJ1-5; 9 bases align to TRBD1. This CDR3 is built from 14 residues. V was pared by 6 bases and J by 6 bases, with 6 bases of the junction left unmatched. Germline V gene lookup returns CDR1 SNHLY and CDR2 FYNNEI.

J is TRBJ1-3 and V is TRBV12-2. TRBV12-2 is termed a pseudogene. CDR3 length equals 10 residues. CDR3 bases: TGTGCAAGTTCGGCCCACACCATATATTTT. Translated: CASSAHTIYF.

The rearrangement joins TRBV6-2 or TRBV6-3 to TRBJ1-1, with 7 nucleotides matching TRBD1. J gave up 3 bases and V 5 bases, and 6 bases lay outside the gene matches. This CDR3 has 14 amino acids. Per the germline V gene, CDR1 is MNHEY and CDR2 is SVGEGT. CDR3 nucleotides: TGTGCCAGCAGTAACAGGGGATGGGACACTGAAGCTTTCTTT. It yields the protein CASSNRGWDTEAFF.

The V call is TRBV7-3, the J call TRBJ1-6; a possible D gene is TRBD1 (6 bases). This CDR3 has 15 amino acids. Germline loops: CDR1 SGHTA, CDR2 FQGTGA. Trimming shortened V by 5 bases and J by 4 bases, and 12 bases separated the two germline ends. CDR3 nucleotide sequence: TGTGCCAGCAGCCTACAGGGTGATTATAATTCACCCCTCCACTTT. Translating it yields CASSLQGDYNSPLHF.

The V call is TRBV5-4, the J call TRBJ2-2; D ambiguous. Germline CDR1 and CDR2: SGHNT and YYREEE (reference sequence). V gave up 0 bases and J gave up 1 base, with 13 bases separating them. CDR3 length: 17 amino acids. This CDR3 reads CASSLGIRQVNTGELFF. The CDR3 DNA is TGTGCCAGCAGCTTGGGAATCCGGCAGGTGAACACCGGGGAGCTGTTTTTT.

V and J are TRBV30 and TRBJ1-6; D remains unclear. V dropped 2 bases and J dropped 10 bases, with 6 bases sitting between them. The CDR3 extends over 11 amino acids. Germline V gives CDR1 GTSNPN, CDR2 SVGIG (reference sequence). CDR3 in amino acids: CAWSPGSPLHF. The CDR3 DNA sequence: TGTGCCTGGAGTCCGGGCTCACCCCTCCACTTT.

CDR3 residues: CASSKRAGGQPQHF. The CDR3 bases are TGTGCCAGCAGTAAACGCGCTGGGGGTCAGCCCCAGCATTTT. The V gene is TRBV6-5, the J gene TRBJ1-5; D may be TRBD1 (5 bases). The germline CDR1 and CDR2 sequences are MNHEY and SVGAGI. The CDR3 has 14 amino acids. With 5 bases removed from V and 6 bases from J, the gap between germline ends came to 14 bases.

The DNA for the CDR3 is TGTGCCTGGGGCTATAGCAATCAGCCCCAGCATTTT. Protein: CAWGYSNQPQHF. The rearrangement links TRBV30 to TRBJ1-5, with no clear D. CDR3 size: 12 residues. CDR1 is GTSNPN, CDR2 SVGIG, per germline (reference sequence). V was clipped by 5 bases and J by 0 bases, with 5 bases between them.

This chain links TRBV30 with TRBJ1-6; possible D gene TRBD1, 5 bases. Germline V gives CDR1 GTSNPN, CDR2 SVGIG (reference sequence). V was cut by 3 bases and J by 14 bases, with 11 bases left in between. CDR3 size: 11 residues. The CDR3 coding sequence is TGTGCCTGGAGCCCCAGGGAGACCCTCCACTTT. Residues: CAWSPRETLHF. The full variable domain, completed using reference TRBV30 and TRBJ1-6, is SQTIHQWPATLVQPVGSPLSLECTVEGTSNPNLYWYRQAAGRGLQLLFYSVGIGQISSEVPQNLSASRPQDRQFILSSKKLLLSDSGFYLCAWSPRETLHFGNGTRLTVT.

This sequence joins TRBV19 and TRBJ1-6; D may be TRBD1 (5 bases). Deletions cut 7 bases from V and 6 bases from J, with 13 bases between. The CDR3 runs 14 residues. Germline V gene lookup returns CDR1 LNHDA and CDR2 SQIVND (reference sequence). The DNA for the CDR3 is TGTGCCAGTAACCCCGGAGGGGTTAATTCACCCCTCCACTTT. Translated: CASNPGGVNSPLHF.

The chain employs TRBV6-5 and TRBJ2-6; D not resolved. Trimming cost V 7 bases and J 0 bases, with 10 bases left between them. Germline values: CDR1 MNHEY, CDR2 SVGAGI. The CDR3 sequence is 15 residues long. The CDR3 region is CASTTLASGANVLTF. The CDR3 bases are TGTGCCAGCACCACCCTGGCCTCTGGGGCCAACGTCCTGACTTTC.

The chain couples TRBV6-5 to TRBJ2-1, with 7 positions matching TRBD2. This CDR3 is built from 15 residues. Germline V gives CDR1 MNHEY, CDR2 SVGAGI. J gave up 3 bases and V 7 bases, and 9 bases lay outside the gene matches. CDR3: CASTGAGKYYNEQFF. The CDR3 region has the DNA TGTGCCAGCACCGGAGCGGGAAAATACTACAATGAGCAGTTCTTC.